One and the same sample provided the 17 T cell receptor beta chains below, sequenced in a study of T cells in Graves' hyperthyroidism and ophthalmopathy. It was RNA transcripts that yielded the amplified TCR beta CDR3 regions. During a first-round RT-PCR of the TCR CDR3, the HTBI primer set was used. MiXCR, applied by TCRdb to the multiplex PCR reads, yields one record per CDR3 protein. The sample contains about 200,000 distinct CDR3 sequences, over 15% of which appear only once. Sequencing input: blood. These receptors were obtained from a man aged 45-65 years with Graves' hyperthyroidism.

The chain is built from TRBV30 and TRBJ2-3; the match to TRBD2 covers 12 bases. The germline CDR1 and CDR2 sequences are GTSNPN and SVGIG (reference sequence). The CDR3 spans 21 residues. With V trimmed by 0 bases and J by 5 bases, 21 bases remained unmatched. The CDR3 sequence is CAWSVEFSLAGGPFKIDTQYF. The CDR3 coding sequence is TGTGCCTGGAGTGTTGAGTTCTCGCTAGCGGGAGGGCCTTTTAAGATAGATACGCAGTATTTT.

This chain uses TRBV5-8 with TRBJ1-2, with 9 bases matching TRBD1. V lost 4 bases and J lost 4; bases outside the gene matches: 8. This CDR3 comprises 15 residues. Germline lookup yields CDR1 SGHTS and CDR2 YDEGEE. CDR3 coding DNA: TGTGCCAGCAGCGCGCCCGGACAGGGGATCTATGGCTACACCTTC. Encoded protein: CASSAPGQGIYGYTF. Filled out from reference TRBV5-8 and TRBJ1-2, the complete variable domain reads EAGVTQSPTHLIKTRGQQATLRCSPISGHTSVYWYQQALGLGLQFLLWYDEGEERNRGNFPPRFSGRQFPNYSSELNVNALELEDSALYLCASSAPGQGIYGYTFGSGTRLTVV.

This clonotype has a count of ten or more. CDR3 bases: TGTGCCAGCAGCCACTTAGCGGGATTATCCTACAATGAGCAGTTCTTC. It encodes CASSHLAGLSYNEQFF. The genes are TRBV3-1 and TRBJ2-1; TRBD2 aligns across 8 bases. The V and J ends lost 3 bases and 1 base, in that order; junction bases with no gene match: 5. Germline-derived CDR1 and CDR2 are LGHDT and YNNKEL (reference sequence). The CDR3 extends over 16 amino acids.

This sequence joins TRBV7-9 and TRBJ1-1; no definite D call. Germline values: CDR1 SEHNR, CDR2 FQNEAQ (reference sequence). The ends were cut back, 6 bases at V and 5 bases at J, with 10 bases in the middle. The CDR3 has 12 residues. The CDR3 bases are TGTGCCAGCAGTGATGGAAGGACTGAAGCTTTCTTT. This translates into CASSDGRTEAFF.

This clonotype has only a few counts. The chain recombines TRBV5-1 with TRBJ2-5, with 12 bases fitting TRBD2. This CDR3 contains 17 residues. Germline-derived CDR1 and CDR2 are SGHRS and YFSETQ. J lost 5 bases, V lost 0 bases, and 8 bases had no gene match. CDR3 sequence reads: CASSLVLAGGGGETQYF. The CDR3 nucleotides read TGCGCCAGCAGCTTGGTACTAGCGGGAGGTGGAGGGGAGACCCAGTACTTC.

This clonotype has at least ten counts. J is TRBJ1-2 and V is TRBV20-1; D unclear. V lost 5 bases and J lost 1, with 11 bases in between. CDR1 is DFQATT, CDR2 SNEGSKA, per germline (reference sequence). The CDR3 length is 13 residues. CDR3 nucleotides: TGCAGTGCTTCGAACTTGAATAACTATGGCTACACCTTC. This encodes CSASNLNNYGYTF.

This clonotype has ten or more counts. At one end the junction does not follow the germline gene, possibly because of a read error. This chain links TRBV5-1 with TRBJ1-1, with 7 bases that match TRBD1. This CDR3 comprises 14 residues. Germline CDR1 reads SGHRS; CDR2 reads YFSETQ. Written as DNA, the CDR3 is TGCGCCAGCAGATTGGGACAGACAAACACTGAAGCTTTCTTT. This sequence encodes CASRLGQTNTEAFF.

This chain joins TRBV4-1 and TRBJ2-7, with D perhaps given as TRBD1 or TRBD2 (7 bases each). This CDR3 comprises 16 residues. With 1 base removed from V and 4 bases from J, the gap between germline ends came to 17 bases. Germline values: CDR1 MGHRA, CDR2 YSYEKL. The CDR3 loop reads CASSQGGSGGAYEQYF. The CDR3 DNA follows: TGCGCCAGCAGCCAAGGCGGATCAGGGGGGGCTTACGAGCAGTACTTC.

The chain joins TRBV10-3 to TRBJ2-7, with 8 bases identical to TRBD2. V was pared by 2 bases and J by 5 bases, with 11 bases of the junction left unmatched. Germline V gene data show CDR1 as ENHRY and CDR2 as SYGVKD. The CDR3 extends over 16 amino acids. The CDR3 protein is CAISELSGSGIHEQYF. The CDR3 DNA follows: TGTGCCATCAGTGAGCTCAGCGGGAGTGGGATCCACGAGCAGTACTTC.

In its sample, this clonotype was seen a few times. The chain combines TRBV18 with TRBJ2-3, with TRBD1 identical over 8 bases. This CDR3 has 17 amino acids. The germline CDR1 and CDR2 sequences are KGHSH and LQKENI. V was clipped by 3 bases and J by 0 bases; unmatched bases: 8. Here the CDR3 DNA reads TGTGCCAGCTCACCTAGGTCAGGGGGCCTAAGCACAGATACGCAGTATTTT. Amino acids: CASSPRSGGLSTDTQYF.

The V gene is TRBV6-1, the J gene TRBJ2-5, with D possibly matching TRBD2 (5 bases). CDR1 and CDR2 (germline): MNHNS, SASEGT. This CDR3 is built from 15 residues. V shed 3 bases and J shed 5 bases, with 16 bases lying between them. The DNA for the CDR3 is TGTGCCAGCAGTGAGAGAGGGAAGGCGTGGGAGACCCAGTACTTC. As protein: CASSERGKAWETQYF.

This clonotype has ten or more counts. This chain uses TRBV20-1 with TRBJ1-1; 9 bases are a match to TRBD1. V shed 1 base and J 1 base; nucleotides not matched to a gene: 10. The CDR3 has 17 residues. In germline, CDR1 is DFQATT, CDR2 SNEGSKA (reference sequence). The CDR3 bases are TGCAGTGCTAGAGCCTACCGGGACAGGGCTTCGAACACTGAAGCTTTCTTT. Amino acids: CSARAYRDRASNTEAFF.

In nucleotides, the CDR3 is TGTGCCATCAGCGGGACAGGGAGTCAGCCCCAGCATTTT. Translation gives CAISGTGSQPQHF. V and J are TRBV10-3 and TRBJ1-5, with 9 bases that match TRBD1. The CDR3 length is 13 residues. The V gene end was trimmed by 6 bases and the J gene end by 6 bases; junction bases not matched to a gene: 3. The germline V gene has CDR1 ENHRY and CDR2 SYGVKD.

The chain couples TRBV27 to TRBJ2-6; D is unresolved. The CDR3 is made up of 15 amino acids. V was cut by 5 bases and J by 3 bases, with 11 bases left in between. CDR1 and CDR2 (germline): MNHEY, SMNVEV (reference sequence). The CDR3, as DNA: TGTGCCAGCAGTATAGGTACGTTTGGGGCCAACGTCCTGACTTTC. This codes for CASSIGTFGANVLTF.

This clonotype has just a few counts. The J gene is TRBJ1-4, the V gene TRBV28; D remains unclear. V lost 6 bases to trimming and J lost 5 bases, with 4 bases between them. The germline V gene has CDR1 MDHEN and CDR2 SYDVKM. The CDR3 spans 11 residues. In DNA, the CDR3 is TGTGCCAGCAGCTTCAATGAAAAACTGTTTTTT. Its translation: CASSFNEKLFF.

This clonotype has ten or more counts. V gene TRBV2 combines with J gene TRBJ2-7, with D unclear. Per the germline V gene, CDR1 is SNHLY and CDR2 is FYNNEI. This CDR3 is 11 amino acids long. V dropped 7 bases and J dropped 6 bases, with 10 bases sitting between them. CDR3 nucleotides: TGTGCCAGCACCCTCAGTTTCGAGCAGTACTTC. Residues: CASTLSFEQYF.

Comment on this clonotype: One base away lies a much larger clone, so this may be a sequencing read error. This chain connects TRBV12-3 or TRBV12-4 to TRBJ2-7; D is ambiguous. The CDR3 runs 14 residues. The chain's CDR3 is CASSTMSASYGQYF. CDR3 coding DNA: TGTGCCAGCAGTACTATGAGCGCAAGCTACGGGCAGTACTTC.